A selection of T cell receptor beta chains follows, all from one sample in a study of blood T cells in healthy people across ages. TCRdb itself ran the 5' RACE reads through MiXCR, one entry per CDR3 protein. The sample contains around 990,000 distinct CDR3 sequences, approximately 25% of which appear only once. This same sample was also part of a study on T cells of mothers and their children.

Material: blood. These receptors all come from a girl aged 2 to 10 in good health. Both conserved end residues are part of each CDR3. Fields, in order: V gene, clone size, J gene, D gene, CDR3 protein, CDR3 DNA. A D gene is named only where the DNA matches it firmly. Clone size, where shown, is once, few, many, or a class for clones that have expanded.

v_gene: TRBV29-1
abundance: -
j_gene: TRBJ1-2
d_gene: TRBD1
CDR3aa: CSVDQGARDFYTF
CDR3nt: TGCAGCGTAGATCAGGGGGCGCGGGATTTCTACACCTTC

v_gene: TRBV7-2
abundance: -
j_gene: TRBJ1-6
d_gene: -
CDR3aa: CASSEGPGGSPLHF
CDR3nt: TGTGCCAGCAGCGAGGGACCGGGAGGCTCACCCCTCCACTTT

v_gene: TRBV11-3
abundance: -
j_gene: TRBJ2-7
d_gene: TRBD1
CDR3aa: CATGTGDHEQYF
CDR3nt: TGTGCCACCGGTACAGGGGACCACGAGCAGTACTTC

v_gene: TRBV28
abundance: few
j_gene: TRBJ1-2
d_gene: -
CDR3aa: CASTERTVDYGYTF
CDR3nt: TGTGCCAGTACCGAGAGGACGGTGGACTATGGCTACACCTTC

v_gene: TRBV27
abundance: -
j_gene: TRBJ2-7
d_gene: TRBD1
CDR3aa: CASSRQGPFYEQYF
CDR3nt: TGTGCCAGCAGTCGACAGGGACCCTTCTACGAGCAGTACTTC

v_gene: TRBV5-6
abundance: -
j_gene: TRBJ2-1
d_gene: -
CDR3aa: CASSLGDGEQFF
CDR3nt: TGTGCCAGCAGCTTGGGGGATGGCGAGCAGTTCTTC

v_gene: TRBV27
abundance: few
j_gene: TRBJ1-1
d_gene: -
CDR3aa: CASSFGRMNTEAFF
CDR3nt: TGTGCCAGCAGTTTTGGCAGAATGAACACTGAAGCTTTCTTT

v_gene: TRBV4-1
abundance: -
j_gene: TRBJ1-1
d_gene: -
CDR3aa: CASSQDRTAWEAFF
CDR3nt: TGCGCCAGCAGCCAAGATCGGACAGCCTGGGAAGCTTTCTTT

v_gene: TRBV10-3
abundance: few
j_gene: TRBJ1-1
d_gene: -
CDR3aa: CAISPTQGLDGAFF
CDR3nt: TGTGCCATCAGTCCTACACAGGGACTCGATGGAGCTTTCTTT

v_gene: TRBV7-9
abundance: -
j_gene: TRBJ2-1
d_gene: -
CDR3aa: CASSRGAGTDGNEQFF
CDR3nt: TGTGCCAGCAGCCGCGGCGCAGGGACCGATGGGAATGAGCAGTTCTTC

v_gene: TRBV12-3/TRBV12-4
abundance: few
j_gene: TRBJ2-1
d_gene: -
CDR3aa: CASSLASREQFF
CDR3nt: TGTGCCAGCAGTCTAGCATCTCGCGAGCAGTTCTTC

v_gene: TRBV7-9
abundance: -
j_gene: TRBJ2-5
d_gene: TRBD1
CDR3aa: CASSLLLGGAGETQYF
CDR3nt: TGTGCCAGCAGCTTACTTTTAGGGGGCGCAGGGGAGACCCAGTACTTC

v_gene: TRBV7-6
abundance: -
j_gene: TRBJ2-3
d_gene: -
CDR3aa: CASSLGHTDTQYF
CDR3nt: TGTGCCAGCAGCTTGGGACACACAGATACGCAGTATTTT

v_gene: TRBV7-2
abundance: few
j_gene: TRBJ2-3
d_gene: TRBD2
CDR3aa: CASSAIRTSGRDTQYF
CDR3nt: TGTGCCAGCAGCGCAATAAGGACTAGCGGGCGGGATACGCAGTATTTT

v_gene: TRBV25-1
abundance: -
j_gene: TRBJ1-2
d_gene: TRBD1
CDR3aa: CASRGQGNYGYTF
CDR3nt: TGTGCCAGCAGGGGACAGGGCAACTATGGCTACACCTTC

v_gene: TRBV7-9
abundance: -
j_gene: TRBJ2-7
d_gene: -
CDR3aa: CASSPPMDEQYF
CDR3nt: TGTGCCAGCAGCCCCCCTATGGACGAGCAGTACTTC

v_gene: TRBV7-9
abundance: -
j_gene: TRBJ2-5
d_gene: -
CDR3aa: CASSLHGSLLGEETQYF
CDR3nt: TGTGCCAGCAGCTTACATGGGTCACTCCTGGGGGAAGAGACCCAGTACTTC

v_gene: TRBV28
abundance: -
j_gene: TRBJ2-5
d_gene: TRBD1
CDR3aa: CASRSGTGGGETQYF
CDR3nt: TGTGCCAGCAGATCCGGGACAGGGGGTGGGGAGACCCAGTACTTC

v_gene: TRBV24-1
abundance: -
j_gene: TRBJ2-1
d_gene: TRBD2
CDR3aa: CATSEVGGGDEQFF
CDR3nt: TGTGCCACCAGTGAGGTGGGGGGAGGGGATGAGCAGTTCTTC

v_gene: TRBV5-1
abundance: few
j_gene: TRBJ2-1
d_gene: -
CDR3aa: CASSSDRLSLNNEQFF
CDR3nt: TGCGCCAGCAGCTCCGACAGACTTTCCCTAAACAATGAGCAGTTCTTC

v_gene: TRBV12-3/TRBV12-4
abundance: many
j_gene: TRBJ2-7
d_gene: -
CDR3aa: CASSLGTDEQYF
CDR3nt: TGTGCCAGCAGTCTAGGTACCGACGAGCAGTACTTC

v_gene: TRBV28
abundance: -
j_gene: TRBJ2-3
d_gene: TRBD2
CDR3aa: CASGGEVGLAGVTDTQYF
CDR3nt: TGTGCCAGCGGAGGTGAGGTTGGACTAGCGGGAGTCACAGATACGCAGTATTTT

v_gene: TRBV7-3
abundance: few
j_gene: TRBJ2-1
d_gene: -
CDR3aa: CASSLTLGFDEQFF
CDR3nt: TGTGCCAGCAGCTTAACTCTAGGTTTCGATGAGCAGTTCTTC

v_gene: TRBV5-1
abundance: -
j_gene: TRBJ2-3
d_gene: -
CDR3aa: CASSWAPTDTQYF
CDR3nt: TGCGCCAGCAGCTGGGCCCCCACAGATACGCAGTATTTT

v_gene: TRBV12-3/TRBV12-4
abundance: -
j_gene: TRBJ2-4
d_gene: -
CDR3aa: CASSTIRSDIQYF
CDR3nt: TGTGCCAGCAGTACCATCCGTAGTGACATTCAGTACTTC

v_gene: TRBV7-2
abundance: -
j_gene: TRBJ2-2
d_gene: -
CDR3aa: CASFGGARRNTGELFF
CDR3nt: TGTGCCAGCTTTGGGGGGGCCCGTCGTAACACCGGGGAGCTGTTTTTT

v_gene: TRBV12-5
abundance: -
j_gene: TRBJ1-1
d_gene: -
CDR3aa: CASGLGGVTEAFF
CDR3nt: TGTGCTAGTGGTTTGGGAGGGGTAACTGAAGCTTTCTTT

v_gene: TRBV12-3/TRBV12-4
abundance: many
j_gene: TRBJ1-2
d_gene: -
CDR3aa: CASSSLYGYTF
CDR3nt: TGTGCCAGCAGTTCCCTGTATGGCTACACCTTC

v_gene: TRBV6-1
abundance: -
j_gene: TRBJ2-1
d_gene: -
CDR3aa: CASSEASVGEGPYNEQFF
CDR3nt: TGTGCCAGCAGTGAGGCTAGCGTAGGAGAGGGCCCCTACAATGAGCAGTTCTTC

v_gene: TRBV7-2
abundance: few
j_gene: TRBJ2-3
d_gene: TRBD2
CDR3aa: CASSQGGGYADTQYF
CDR3nt: TGTGCCAGCAGCCAGGGCGGGGGTTACGCAGATACGCAGTATTTT

v_gene: TRBV4-1
abundance: few
j_gene: TRBJ1-4
d_gene: -
CDR3aa: CARKSLRREKLFF
CDR3nt: TGCGCCAGGAAGTCGCTAAGGCGTGAAAAACTGTTTTTT

v_gene: TRBV4-3
abundance: -
j_gene: TRBJ2-2
d_gene: TRBD1
CDR3aa: CASSQGDSPTGELFF
CDR3nt: TGCGCCAGCAGCCAAGGGGACAGCCCCACCGGGGAGCTGTTTTTT

v_gene: TRBV7-2
abundance: few
j_gene: TRBJ2-1
d_gene: -
CDR3aa: CTSSLAGTEQFF
CDR3nt: TGTACCAGCAGCTTAGCGGGGACTGAGCAGTTCTTC

v_gene: TRBV20-1
abundance: few
j_gene: TRBJ1-4
d_gene: -
CDR3aa: CSASLAGSLKLFF
CDR3nt: TGCAGTGCTAGTTTAGCAGGTTCTCTCAAACTGTTTTTT

v_gene: TRBV12-3/TRBV12-4
abundance: -
j_gene: TRBJ1-5
d_gene: TRBD1
CDR3aa: CASSRGQTYNQPQHF
CDR3nt: TGTGCCAGCAGCAGGGGACAGACCTACAATCAGCCCCAGCATTTT

v_gene: TRBV6-5
abundance: few
j_gene: TRBJ1-1
d_gene: TRBD1
CDR3aa: CASSDRVRGEAFF
CDR3nt: TGTGCCAGCAGTGACAGGGTAAGAGGTGAAGCTTTCTTT

v_gene: TRBV12-5
abundance: few
j_gene: TRBJ2-1
d_gene: TRBD2
CDR3aa: CASGLASGGMRNEQFF
CDR3nt: TGTGCTAGTGGTTTGGCTTCGGGAGGAATGCGTAATGAGCAGTTCTTC

v_gene: TRBV28
abundance: few
j_gene: TRBJ1-2
d_gene: -
CDR3aa: CASSFLAGRADNYGYTF
CDR3nt: TGTGCCAGCAGTTTCTTGGCCGGACGGGCCGATAACTATGGCTACACCTTC

v_gene: TRBV29-1
abundance: -
j_gene: TRBJ1-1
d_gene: -
CDR3aa: CSVVGGGEPNTEAFF
CDR3nt: TGCAGCGTTGTTGGGGGGGGCGAGCCGAACACTGAAGCTTTCTTT

v_gene: TRBV29-1
abundance: -
j_gene: TRBJ2-1
d_gene: -
CDR3aa: CSVGGRRLNEQFF
CDR3nt: TGCAGCGTTGGGGGGCGACGGTTGAATGAGCAGTTCTTC